These 20 T cell receptor beta chains were sequenced from one sample in a study of molecular identifiers for immune sequencing clone quantification. TCRdb re-called the PCR reads with MiXCR, one entry per CDR3 protein. The data show around 460,000 distinct CDR3 sequences, with 25% seen just once and around 0.79% held by the top ten. Input material: naive CD8+ T cells from blood, with Jurkat cell RNA spiked in. Subset specified: FACS-sorted CD8+CD4-CCR7+CD45RA+ naive T cells. These receptor sequences come from a human donor in good health. Some libraries in this study had Jurkat cell RNA spiked in.

This clonotype was counted ten times or more. The rearrangement joins TRBV6-6 to TRBJ2-6, with D hard to call. The CDR3 contains 15 residues. The V and J ends lost 6 bases and 0 bases respectively, with 9 bases between them. Germline V lookup: CDR1 MNHNY, CDR2 SVGAGI (reference sequence). In DNA, the CDR3 is TGTGCCAGCAGCCCCCCCACCTCTGGGGCCAACGTCCTGACTTTC. Its translation: CASSPPTSGANVLTF.

This clonotype was seen repeatedly, ten times or more. The chain is built from TRBV29-1 and TRBJ1-2; 11 positions match TRBD1. Germline CDR1 and CDR2: SQVTM and ANQGSEA. Trimming at V came to 7 bases and at J to 6 bases, leaving 7 bases not matched to a gene. This CDR3 is 13 amino acids long. CDR3 nucleotides: TGCAGCGCCGTCGGACAGGGGGCGCATGGCTACACCTTC. Translating it yields CSAVGQGAHGYTF.

This clonotype was picked up many times. The gene calls are TRBV12-3 or TRBV12-4 and TRBJ2-6; D is possibly TRBD2 (5 bases). There are 17 residues in the CDR3. Trimming stripped 5 bases from V and 0 bases from J, with 14 bases between. This CDR3 is CASSAPGFSSGANVLTF. Written as DNA, the CDR3 is TGTGCCAGCAGTGCTCCGGGATTTTCCTCTGGGGCCAACGTCCTGACTTTC.

The chain recombines TRBV4-1 with TRBJ2-7; TRBD1 matches at 8 bases. V was pared by 5 bases and J by 6 bases, with 12 bases of the junction left unmatched. In germline, CDR1 is MGHRA, CDR2 YSYEKL. The CDR3 sequence is 15 residues long. In DNA form, the CDR3 reads TGCGCCAGCAGCGCACACGGACAGGGATCGTCCGAGCAGTACTTC. It translates to CASSAHGQGSSEQYF.

This clonotype has a handful of counts. V and J are TRBV30 and TRBJ2-3; 12 bases line up with TRBD2. V dropped 4 bases and J dropped 5; count of bases not matched to a gene: 10. The CDR3 runs to 16 residues. Germline V CDR1 and CDR2: GTSNPN, SVGIG (reference sequence). CDR3 nucleotides: TGTGCCTGGAACGTTCTAGCGGGGGGGCGAAAAGATACGCAGTATTTT. Protein sequence: CAWNVLAGGRKDTQYF.

Concerning this clonotype itself: It may be a read error: a sequence one base away is much more abundant. The chain couples TRBV27 to TRBJ2-3; D remains unclear. There are 12 residues in the CDR3. CDR1 and CDR2 (germline): MNHEY, SMNVEV (reference sequence). V was clipped by 2 bases and J by 10 bases, with 10 bases between them. CDR3 nucleotide sequence: TGTGCCAGCAGTTTAGGGTACGATGCGCAGTATTTT. Amino acid sequence: CASSLGYDAQYF.

Regarding this clonotype: This may be a read error, as it is one base from a much larger clone. V usage is TRBV6-5 and J usage is TRBJ2-3; the match to TRBD2 covers 13 bases. The CDR3 is 15 amino acids. CDR1 and CDR2 from the germline V gene are MNHEY and SVGAGI. CDR3 region: CASSAWTSGGDTRYF. The CDR3 region has the DNA TGTGCCAGCAGTGCCTGGACTAGCGGGGGAGATACGCGGTATTTT.

This chain joins TRBV6-2 or TRBV6-3 and TRBJ2-7; TRBD1 matches at 9 bases. Per germline, CDR1 MNHEY and CDR2 SVGEGT. The J segment lost 2 bases and the V segment lost 2 bases, leaving 13 bases of the junction unmatched. The CDR3 spans 18 residues. This chain's CDR3 is CASSYGILTGTGPYEQYF. DNA of the CDR3: TGTGCCAGCAGTTACGGGATCCTGACCGGGACAGGGCCCTACGAGCAGTACTTC.

The rearrangement joins TRBV7-9 to TRBJ2-1; 7 bases map to TRBD2. The germline CDR1 and CDR2 sequences are SEHNR and FQNEAQ (reference sequence). CDR3 length equals 16 residues. Germline trimming cut 4 bases from V and 3 bases from J; bases unmatched to any gene: 9. The CDR3 nucleotides are TGTGCCAGCAGCTCAATGCGGCGGGAGTACTACAATGAGCAGTTCTTC. Protein sequence: CASSSMRREYYNEQFF.

The chain carries TRBV21-1 and TRBJ2-3. TRBV21-1 is shown as a pseudogene. The CDR3 contains 18 residues. In nucleotides, the CDR3 is TGTGCCAGCAGCAAAGTAGACCATAGCAGTGCTAGCACAGATACGCGGTATTTT. Residues: CASSKVDHSSASTDTRYF.

This clonotype has a count of ten or more. The V gene is TRBV7-9, the J gene TRBJ2-7, with D unclear. Trimming shortened V by 7 bases and J by 6 bases, and 13 bases separated the two germline ends. This CDR3 contains 12 residues. Germline V gene sequence: CDR1 SEHNR, CDR2 FQNEAQ (reference sequence). CDR3 sequence: CASTQRGGEQYF. CDR3 in DNA: TGTGCCAGCACCCAGAGAGGCGGCGAGCAGTACTTC.

Notes on this clonotype: A read error may explain this, as a much larger clone is one base away. This chain connects TRBV5-3 to TRBJ2-5, with D perhaps TRBD1 (6 bases). TRBV5-3 is noted as an ORF with a role that remains uncertain. The length of the CDR3 is 15 residues. Trimming left V 10 bases short and J 3 bases short, with 22 bases between. This chain's CDR3 is CAGSLGAVLKETQYF. CDR3 bases: TGTGCCGGCAGCTTGGGGGCCGTGCTCAAAGAGACCCAGTACTTC.

The rearrangement links TRBV4-1 to TRBJ1-4; D perhaps matches TRBD1 (5 bases). This CDR3 contains 13 residues. Trimming removed 3 bases at V and 14 bases at J, with 16 bases between. Germline V gene sequence: CDR1 MGHRA, CDR2 YSYEKL. The CDR3, as DNA: TGCGCCAGCAGCCAGGGGCAAGATGAACCCCTGTTTTTT. Amino acid sequence: CASSQGQDEPLFF.

Notes on this clonotype: The conserved phenylalanine or tryptophan is not found at the CDR3 terminus, so this likely reflects a read error. The rearrangement uses TRBV6-2 or TRBV6-3 and TRBJ1-1, with unresolved D. The CDR3 spans 14 residues. Germline CDR1 and CDR2: MNHEY and SVGEGT. This CDR3 reads CASCYQTGNTEAFS. The DNA for the CDR3 is TGTGCCAGCTGTTATCAGACGGGGAACACTGAAGCTTTCTCT.

As concerns this clonotype: This sequence may be a read error, since a much larger clone differs from it by one base. Because it lacks the conserved phenylalanine or tryptophan at the end, this CDR3 is likely a read error. The V gene is TRBV7-6, the J gene TRBJ2-3, with 7 bases lining up with TRBD1. The CDR3 sequence is 13 residues long. The germline CDR1 and CDR2 sequences are SGHVS and FNYEAQ. This CDR3 reads CASTGDSTDTQYS. DNA for the CDR3: TGTGCCAGCACTGGGGACAGCACTGATACGCAGTATTCT.

This clonotype was detected a few times. CDR3 DNA sequence: TGTGCCAGCACTCCCGGCGGGCCCACTGAAGCTTTCTTT. This sequence encodes CASTPGGPTEAFF. The gene calls are TRBV6-5 and TRBJ1-1, with unresolved D. The CDR3 extends over 13 amino acids. The germline V gene has CDR1 MNHEY and CDR2 SVGAGI. The V and J ends lost 7 bases and 4 bases respectively, with 13 bases between them.

On this clonotype itself: A clone one base away is much larger, so this may be a read error. This is likely a read error, given that the CDR3 carries no conserved phenylalanine or tryptophan at its end. The rearrangement uses TRBV6-6 and TRBJ1-1; D is undetermined. The CDR3 totals 13 residues. Trimming took 4 bases from V and 4 from J, leaving 10 bases between them. Per the germline V gene, CDR1 is MNHNY and CDR2 is SVGAGI (reference sequence). The CDR3, as DNA: TGTGCCAGCAGTTTTCGGACTGGCACTGAAGCTTTCCTT. Amino acids: CASSFRTGTEAFL.

This clonotype was seen ten or more times. The gene calls are TRBV19 and TRBJ1-5, with a tentative D call TRBD1 (5 bases). This CDR3 contains 14 residues. Trimming shortened V by 6 bases and J by 6 bases, and 15 bases separated the two germline ends. Germline CDR1 and CDR2: LNHDA and SQIVND (reference sequence). The CDR3 DNA sequence: TGTGCCAGTAGGGATACGGGGGTCGTTCAGCCCCAGCATTTT. It codes for CASRDTGVVQPQHF.

This clonotype was found many times. The V call is TRBV12-5, the J call TRBJ2-1, with TRBD2 as a possible D gene (7 bases). Trimming cost V 7 bases and J 5 bases, with 15 bases left between them. Germline CDR1 reads LGHNT; CDR2 reads FRNRAP. The CDR3 runs to 14 residues. CDR3 DNA: TGTGCTAGTGTCTCGGGGGGCCCTCACAATGAGCAGTTCTTC. Residues: CASVSGGPHNEQFF.

The rearrangement uses TRBV6-2 or TRBV6-3 and TRBJ2-7; 7 bases agree with TRBD2. The CDR3 consists of 17 residues. Looked up from germline, CDR1 is MNHEY and CDR2 is SVGEGT. V was pared by 5 bases and J by 7 bases, with 20 bases of the junction left unmatched. The CDR3 DNA is TGTGCCAGCAGTCTCCCGCTCACCTGGGGCGGCGGGGGTGAGCAGTACTTC. It codes for CASSLPLTWGGGGEQYF.